These 5 T cell receptor beta chains were all obtained from the same sample, sequenced in a study of cytomegalovirus exposure and HLA in healthy donors. TCRdb's copy holds only in-frame clones and misses some; the assay was immunoSEQ multiplex PCR. The sample includes 230,000 or so clones, 88% of them seen just once. The sample taken for sequencing was PBMCs. All receptors derive from a woman between 18 and 30 years old in good health and CMV-seronegative.

This chain uses TRBV27 with TRBJ2-3; possible D gene TRBD2, 5 bases. The CDR3 length is 17 residues. V lost 4 bases and J lost 2, with 19 bases in between. The V gene's germline CDR1 is MNHEY and CDR2 SMNVEV (reference sequence). CDR3 region: CASSSLGSGEDTDTQYF. The DNA of the CDR3 is TGTGCCAGCAGTTCGTTAGGCAGCGGTGAAGACACAGATACGCAGTATTTT.

The chain links TRBV7-3 to TRBJ2-2, with 14 bases that match TRBD2. This CDR3 is 16 amino acids long. J lost 7 bases, V lost 3 bases, and 4 bases had no gene match. Per the germline V gene, CDR1 is SGHTA and CDR2 is FQGTGA. The CDR3 reads CASSFGLAGGLGELFF. The CDR3, as DNA: TGTGCCAGCAGCTTCGGACTAGCGGGAGGTCTCGGGGAGCTGTTTTTT.

The chain uses TRBV28 and TRBJ2-3; 12 bases fit TRBD2. Germline loops: CDR1 MDHEN, CDR2 SYDVKM. V dropped 5 bases and J dropped 3; count of bases not matched to a gene: 3. The CDR3 totals 15 residues. The CDR3 loop reads CASSLLAGGTDTQYF. CDR3 DNA sequence: TGTGCCAGCAGTCTACTAGCGGGAGGTACAGATACGCAGTATTTT.

V gene TRBV6-5 combines with J gene TRBJ2-7; D not certain. Germline V gives CDR1 MNHEY, CDR2 SVGAGI. The CDR3 is 16 residues long. Trimming stripped 0 bases from V and 2 bases from J, with 14 bases between. The CDR3: CASSYSGQASPYEQYF. CDR3 in DNA: TGTGCCAGCAGTTACTCGGGCCAGGCGTCACCCTACGAGCAGTACTTC.

CDR3 sequence (DNA): TGTGCCAGCAGCTTAGATCGCGGGACCACCTACGAGCAGTACTTC. It codes for CASSLDRGTTYEQYF. V gene TRBV7-2 combines with J gene TRBJ2-7; possibly TRBD2 for D (6 bases). The CDR3 spans 15 residues. V lost 1 base and J lost 2, with 12 bases in between. Germline CDR1 SGHTA, CDR2 FQGNSA.